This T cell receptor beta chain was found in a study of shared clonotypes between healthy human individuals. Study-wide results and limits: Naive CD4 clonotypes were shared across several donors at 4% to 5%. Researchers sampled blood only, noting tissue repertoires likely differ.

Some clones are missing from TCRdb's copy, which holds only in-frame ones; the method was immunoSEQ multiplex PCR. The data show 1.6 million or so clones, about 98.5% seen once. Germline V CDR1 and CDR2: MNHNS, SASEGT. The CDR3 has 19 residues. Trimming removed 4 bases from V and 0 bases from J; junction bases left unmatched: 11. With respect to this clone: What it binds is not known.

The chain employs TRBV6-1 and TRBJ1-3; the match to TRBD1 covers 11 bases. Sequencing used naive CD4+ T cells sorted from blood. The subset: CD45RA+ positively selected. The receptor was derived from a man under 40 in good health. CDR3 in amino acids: CASSGWTGGSTFSGNTIYF. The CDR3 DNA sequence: TGTGCCAGCAGTGGGTGGACAGGGGGCTCAACCTTCTCTGGAAACACCATATATTTT.